This passage covers 10 T cell receptor beta chains from one sample sequenced in a study of breast tumors, draining lymph nodes, adjacent tissues. Samples came from axillary lymph nodes draining the breast cancer. TCRdb re-called the multiplex PCR reads through MiXCR, storing one row per CDR3 protein. The sample holds about 130,000 distinct CDR3 sequences, approximately 21% seen once. Source material: axillary lymph node tissue. The receptors come from a female donor with breast cancer. Some clones in this sample may be carry-over from other donors' samples.

The rearrangement joins TRBV28 to TRBJ2-7; possibly TRBD2 for D (5 bases). There are 16 residues in the CDR3. CDR1 MDHEN and CDR2 SYDVKM come from the germline V gene. V was pared by 2 bases and J by 1 base, with 15 bases between. DNA of the CDR3: TGTGCCAGCAGTTTAGAGGTCCTAGCTAGGTCCTACGAGCAGTACTTC. Translation gives CASSLEVLARSYEQYF.

This clonotype was observed at least ten times. The chain joins TRBV30 to TRBJ2-2, with TRBD2 matching 13 bases. J gave up 6 bases and V 5 bases, and 12 bases lay outside the gene matches. Germline values: CDR1 GTSNPN, CDR2 SVGIG (reference sequence). There are 17 residues in the CDR3. The CDR3 spells CAWVSGGLAGVSGELFF. Here the CDR3 DNA reads TGTGCCTGGGTATCCGGCGGACTAGCGGGAGTATCCGGGGAGCTGTTTTTT.

A note on this clonotype: A much larger clone lies a single base off, so this may be a read error. This rearrangement joins TRBV15 to TRBJ1-3; D unresolved. This CDR3 contains 18 residues. Germline V gene data show CDR1 as LNHNV and CDR2 as YYDKDF (reference sequence). In DNA, the CDR3 is TGTGCCACCAGCAGAGATCCCCGTACAAGGGTCTCTGGAAACGCCATATATTTT. This encodes CATSRDPRTRVSGNAIYF.

This clonotype has a count of ten or more. The rearrangement links TRBV6-6 to TRBJ1-4; 8 bases align to TRBD1. Losses at the gene ends were 6 bases for V and 4 bases for J; bases not matched to a gene: 10. Per germline, CDR1 MNHNY and CDR2 SVGAGI (reference sequence). The CDR3 has 16 amino acids. The CDR3 protein is CASSPRGDRGNEKLFF. As DNA, the CDR3 is TGTGCCAGCAGCCCCCGGGGCGACAGGGGTAATGAAAAACTGTTTTTT.

This clonotype was observed at least ten times. This chain joins TRBV27 and TRBJ1-2, with a possible D match to TRBD1 (5 bases). V shed 2 bases and J shed 5 bases, with 15 bases lying between them. The CDR3 is 15 residues long. Germline loops: CDR1 MNHEY, CDR2 SMNVEV (reference sequence). The DNA of the CDR3 is TGTGCCAGCAGTTTACGGGCAGGGAACATATATGGCTACACCTTC. Amino acid sequence: CASSLRAGNIYGYTF.

The chain carries TRBV28 and TRBJ1-4; 7 nucleotides match TRBD1. From germline, CDR1 is MDHEN and CDR2 SYDVKM. This CDR3 comprises 15 residues. With 4 bases clipped from V and 7 bases from J, the junction kept 9 bases outside the gene matches. CDR3 bases: TGTGCCAGCAGTTCCCCGACAGGGTCCGGTGAAAAACTGTTTTTT. Residues: CASSSPTGSGEKLFF.

This clonotype was seen a handful of times. The V and J genes are TRBV24-1 and TRBJ1-2; possibly TRBD1 for D (6 bases). This CDR3 is 13 amino acids long. The germline V gene encodes CDR1 KGHDR and CDR2 SFDVKD. V was cut by 3 bases and J by 8 bases, with 12 bases left in between. The CDR3 spells CATSDPPGGGYTF. DNA of the CDR3: TGTGCCACCAGTGATCCCCCTGGGGGCGGCTACACCTTC.

The sample holds many counts of this clonotype. Germline is not matched at one junction end, which may reflect a read error. This rearrangement joins TRBV9 to TRBJ2-7; maybe TRBD2 (5 bases). Germline V CDR1 and CDR2: SGDLS, YYNGEE. The CDR3 is made up of 15 amino acids. CDR3 protein: CASSVGGGYSSEQYF. Here the CDR3 DNA reads TGTGCCAGCAGCGTAGGAGGCGGGTATTCCTCCGAGCAGTACTTC.

This clonotype was counted ten times or more. This chain links TRBV6-1 with TRBJ2-1, with 7 bases fitting TRBD2. The CDR3 is made up of 14 amino acids. Trimming took 8 bases from V and 4 from J; bases not matched to a gene: 8. Germline V lookup: CDR1 MNHNS, CDR2 SASEGT. CDR3 nucleotide sequence: TGTGCCAGCTCCCTGGCAGCGGGGTACAATGAGCAGTTCTTC. Protein product: CASSLAAGYNEQFF.

The V call is TRBV27, the J call TRBJ1-4; D uncertain. The CDR3 is made up of 14 amino acids. Germline-derived CDR1 and CDR2 are MNHEY and SMNVEV (reference sequence). V dropped 5 bases and J dropped 8 bases, with 15 bases sitting between them. In DNA, the CDR3 is TGTGCCAGCAGTCACGACATGGTTGGCGAAAAACTGTTTTTT. This gives the protein CASSHDMVGEKLFF.